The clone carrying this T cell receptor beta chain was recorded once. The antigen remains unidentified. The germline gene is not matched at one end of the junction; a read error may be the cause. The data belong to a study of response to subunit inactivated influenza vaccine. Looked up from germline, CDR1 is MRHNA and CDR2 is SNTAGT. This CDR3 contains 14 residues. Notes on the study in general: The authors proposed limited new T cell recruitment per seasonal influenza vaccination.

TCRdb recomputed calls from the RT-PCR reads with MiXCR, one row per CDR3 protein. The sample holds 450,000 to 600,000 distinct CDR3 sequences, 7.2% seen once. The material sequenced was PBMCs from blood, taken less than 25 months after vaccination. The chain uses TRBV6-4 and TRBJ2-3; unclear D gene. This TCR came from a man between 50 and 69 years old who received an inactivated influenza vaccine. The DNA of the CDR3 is TGTGCCAGCAGTGACGGGTCGAGCACAGAGACGCAGTATTTT. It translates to CASSDGSSTETQYF.